These 2 T cell receptor beta chains originate from one sample sequenced in a study of metastatic and nonmetastatic thyroid tumors. Thyroid surgery was preceded by no treatment in any patient. TCRdb re-processed the PCR reads through MiXCR. Of about 20,000 clones listed, approximately 27% are singletons. Source material: tumor tissue. Every receptor here comes from a female donor with papillary thyroid cancer or a benign thyroid nodule (not recorded which). Some clones in this sample may be carry-over from other donors' samples.

V usage is TRBV10-2 and J usage is TRBJ2-7; 8 nucleotides align to TRBD2. The CDR3 length is 17 residues. J gave up 0 bases and V 3 bases, and 10 bases lay outside the gene matches. Germline V gives CDR1 WSHSY, CDR2 SAAADI. The CDR3 region is CASSDYGPAGDSYEQYF. CDR3 nucleotides: TGCGCCAGCAGTGATTACGGCCCAGCGGGGGACTCCTACGAGCAGTACTTC.

The chain has TRBV7-3 and TRBJ2-1; 7 nucleotides line up with TRBD2. CDR3 length: 16 amino acids. J gave up 2 bases and V 1 base, and 5 bases lay outside the gene matches. Germline lookup yields CDR1 SGHTA and CDR2 FQGTGA. Here the CDR3 reads CASSLNYGGTYNEQFF. The CDR3 DNA reads TGTGCCAGCAGCTTAAATTACGGGGGGACCTACAATGAGCAGTTCTTC.